This is a list of T cell receptor beta chains from one sample in a study of blood T cells in healthy people across ages. MiXCR, applied by TCRdb to the 5' RACE reads, yields one record per CDR3 protein. Here the sample spans about 1.4 million distinct CDR3 sequences, approximately 63% being singletons. The source material was blood. The receptors originated from a man younger than 30 in good health. Both conserved end residues are part of each CDR3. The order of the fields is CDR3 DNA, CDR3 protein, J gene, clone size, V gene, D gene. D genes are given only for firm matches. Not all rows give a size; the values are once, few, many and, for expanded clones, a class.

TGTGCCAGCAGTGCGGGACTAGCGGGAGCGGGTTACGAGCAGTACTTC	CASSAGLAGAGYEQYF	TRBJ2-7	NA	TRBV12-3/TRBV12-4	TRBD2
TGTGCCAGCAGCGCCTGGACAGGGGGCGCGGGTGGCTACACCTTC	CASSAWTGGAGGYTF	TRBJ1-2	NA	TRBV5-5	TRBD1
TGTGCCAGCAGTATTTACAGGGAATACTCCTACGAGCAGTACTTC	CASSIYREYSYEQYF	TRBJ2-7	NA	TRBV2	NA
TGTGCCAGCAGTCGACGGACAGGTCCCATATACGAGCAGTACTTC	CASSRRTGPIYEQYF	TRBJ2-7	NA	TRBV12-3/TRBV12-4	TRBD1
TGCAGCGTTTTCCAAACGAACACCGGGGAGCTGTTTTTT	CSVFQTNTGELFF	TRBJ2-2	NA	TRBV29-1	NA
TGTGCCAGCAGCTTAATGGGGGCCGGGACAGGGGGGTTCAATGAGCAGTACTTC	CASSLMGAGTGGFNEQYF	TRBJ2-5	NA	TRBV7-8	TRBD1
TGTGCCGCCCAAGACAGGATGATTTCCTACAATGAGCAGTTCTTC	CAAQDRMISYNEQFF	TRBJ2-1	NA	TRBV2	NA
TGTGCCAGCAGTTACAGAGGCCAAAATTCACCCCTCCACTTT	CASSYRGQNSPLHF	TRBJ1-6	few	TRBV6-5	NA
TGCAGCGTCCTCTTTCCTTTAGCGGGCAGCTCCTACAATGAGCAGTTCTTC	CSVLFPLAGSSYNEQFF	TRBJ2-1	NA	TRBV29-1	TRBD2
TGTGCCAGCAGTTCGACTAGCGGGAGTTTCTACGAGCAGTACTTC	CASSSTSGSFYEQYF	TRBJ2-7	few	TRBV11-2	TRBD2
TGCAGTGCTCGAAACAGGGGGCTCGCCTACAATGAGCAGTTCTTC	CSARNRGLAYNEQFF	TRBJ2-1	NA	TRBV20-1	TRBD1
TGCAGTGCTAGAGATATCGCTCTAGGTGGGGGTGAAGCTTTCTTT	CSARDIALGGGEAFF	TRBJ1-1	few	TRBV20-1	NA
TGTGCCAGCAGTTTGGGGCCCGCGGGCGGAGAAAAACTGTTTTTT	CASSLGPAGGEKLFF	TRBJ1-4	NA	TRBV6-5	NA
TGCAGTGTTAGAGATACCAGCACAGATACGCAGTATTTT	CSVRDTSTDTQYF	TRBJ2-3	NA	TRBV20-1	NA
TGTGCCAGCAAATTGGACTTACACGCCTACGAGCAGTACTTC	CASKLDLHAYEQYF	TRBJ2-7	NA	TRBV2	NA
TGTGCCAGCAGTCGCGGGGAAAACTATGGCTACACCTTC	CASSRGENYGYTF	TRBJ1-2	few	TRBV6-5	NA
TGCAGTGCTAGAGACGATGAGGCAGGGGATTTCTACGAGCAGTACTTC	CSARDDEAGDFYEQYF	TRBJ2-7	NA	TRBV20-1	NA
TGTGCCAGCAGTGAACCCCAGGGGTGGGGTATTGCTGAGCAGTTCTTC	CASSEPQGWGIAEQFF	TRBJ2-1	NA	TRBV25-1	NA
TGTGCCAGCAGTTCCCCCGGGACTAGATTTATAGATACGCAGTATTTT	CASSSPGTRFIDTQYF	TRBJ2-3	NA	TRBV6-2/TRBV6-3	TRBD2
TGCAGTGCAAGGACAGGGAACGGACAGCCCCAGCATTTT	CSARTGNGQPQHF	TRBJ1-5	NA	TRBV20-1	TRBD1
TGTGCCAGCAGCACCGGGGACCCCTACGAGCAGTACTTC	CASSTGDPYEQYF	TRBJ2-7	NA	TRBV5-6	NA
TGTGCCAGCAGCTTGGTGGGGTTTCGAGGGAGTCGGTACTTC	CASSLVGFRGSRYF	TRBJ2-7	NA	TRBV5-6	NA
TGTGCCAGCAGTTACACAGGGCCGTACCAAGAGACCCAGTACTTC	CASSYTGPYQETQYF	TRBJ2-5	NA	TRBV6-2/TRBV6-3	NA
TGTGCCAGCAGTCAATTCGACGAGCAGTACTTC	CASSQFDEQYF	TRBJ2-7	many	TRBV27	NA
TGCAGTGCTAGGGTTAAGGGGGGCAACAGCTACGAGCAGTACTTC	CSARVKGGNSYEQYF	TRBJ2-7	NA	TRBV20-1	NA
TGCAGTGCGGCCGAAGAGTCGGATGAGCAGTTCTTC	CSAAEESDEQFF	TRBJ2-1	NA	TRBV20-1	NA
TGTGCCAGCGGACAGGGGGGAGAGCAGTTCTTC	CASGQGGEQFF	TRBJ2-1	NA	TRBV6-2/TRBV6-3	TRBD1
TGCGCCAGCAGCCAAGTGGGTATCACTGAAGCTTTCTTT	CASSQVGITEAFF	TRBJ1-1	NA	TRBV4-1	NA
TGCAGCGTTGATCCCTGGGCAACTATTGATGAGCAGTTCTTC	CSVDPWATIDEQFF	TRBJ2-1	few	TRBV29-1	NA
TGCAGCGTGCCGGGACAGCTGTCAATGAACACTGAAGCTTTCTTT	CSVPGQLSMNTEAFF	TRBJ1-1	NA	TRBV29-1	TRBD1
TGTGCCAGCAGACAGTACCCTGAGCAGTTCTTC	CASRQYPEQFF	TRBJ2-1	many	TRBV27	NA
TGTGCCAGCAGCCAAGTAGTAGGGAACTCTGGGGCCAACGCCCTGACTTTC	CASSQVVGNSGANALTF	TRBJ2-6	NA	TRBV4-2	NA
TGTGCCAGTGACGCTACCGGGGAGCTGTTTTTT	CASDATGELFF	TRBJ2-2	few	TRBV6-2/TRBV6-3	NA